The 8 T cell receptor beta chains in this list originate from one sample, sequenced in a study of blood T cell repertoires in COVID-19. The data were produced by immunoSEQ multiplex PCR, yet TCRdb's version contains in-frame clones alone and is incomplete. The sample consists of around 49,000 clones, 65% to 90% of them appearing once. The sample consisted of peripheral blood. These receptors were taken from an elderly woman with COVID-19, enrolled during active disease.

This clone was observed a handful of times. The sample holds other DNA sequences that translate to the same CDR3. The chain has TRBV19 and TRBJ2-5, with D perhaps matching TRBD2 (5 bases). V lost 4 bases to trimming and J lost 1 base, with 7 bases between them. Germline V gene lookup returns CDR1 LNHDA and CDR2 SQIVND (reference sequence). The CDR3 has 13 residues. The CDR3 sequence is CASSTGSQETQYF. The CDR3 nucleotides are TGTGCCAGTAGTACGGGATCCCAAGAGACCCAGTACTTC.

This chain links TRBV20-1 with TRBJ2-1, with D possibly TRBD2 on 6 matching bases. V was pared by 8 bases and J by 6 bases, with 11 bases between. The CDR3 contains 11 residues. CDR1 and CDR2 (germline): DFQATT, SNEGSKA (reference sequence). The CDR3 sequence is CSTGLTNEQFF. For the CDR3, the DNA is TGCAGTACGGGACTCACCAATGAGCAGTTCTTC.

The chain recombines TRBV7-6 with TRBJ2-1; 10 positions match TRBD1. V was clipped by 5 bases and J by 2 bases; unmatched bases: 6. This CDR3 is built from 16 residues. Germline values: CDR1 SGHVS, CDR2 FNYEAQ. The CDR3 nucleotides read TGTGCCAGCAGCCAGACAGGGGGCGGTACCTACAATGAGCAGTTCTTC. Translation: CASSQTGGGTYNEQFF. The complete variable domain, with remaining parts taken from reference TRBV7-6 and TRBJ2-1, reads GAGVSQSPRYKVTKRGQDVALRCDPISGHVSLYWYRQALGQGPEFLTYFNYEAQQDKSGLPNDRFSAERPEGSISTLTIQRTEQRDSAMYRCASSQTGGGTYNEQFFGPGTRLTVL.

The chain uses TRBV3-1 (or the pseudogene TRBV3-2) and TRBJ2-3; D not resolved. This CDR3 has 12 amino acids. The germline CDR1 and CDR2 sequences are LGHDT and YNNKEL (reference sequence). V shed 4 bases and J shed 2 bases, with 4 bases lying between them. CDR3 residues: CASSLNTDTQYF. The CDR3 DNA reads as TGTGCCAGCAGCCTCAACACAGATACGCAGTATTTT.

This chain's CDR3 is CASSSSRDNYRTIYF. CDR3 sequence (DNA): TGTGCCAGCAGCTCGAGCCGGGATAACTACCGCACCATATATTTT. The gene calls are TRBV9 and TRBJ1-3; no clear D gene. Looked up from germline, CDR1 is SGDLS and CDR2 is YYNGEE. CDR3 length: 15 residues. Trimming took off 4 bases at V and 9 bases at J, with 20 bases between the two ends.

The gene calls are TRBV4-1 and TRBJ2-3; tentative D call: TRBD2 (7 bases). The V end lost 4 bases, the J end lost 6 bases, and 20 bases lay between the germline ends. This CDR3 comprises 16 residues. Looked up from germline, CDR1 is MGHRA and CDR2 is YSYEKL. CDR3 in DNA: TGCGCCAGCAGCCCATTCACCGGGGGGCGGTTGGATACGCAGTATTTT. Translating it yields CASSPFTGGRLDTQYF.

This clone was recorded a few times. The V and J genes are TRBV27 and TRBJ2-3; 9 bases agree with TRBD1. Germline lookup yields CDR1 MNHEY and CDR2 SMNVEV (reference sequence). V lost 5 bases and J lost 4; bases outside the gene matches: 10. This CDR3 has 16 residues. The CDR3 here is CASSIHTGGDADTQYF. The CDR3 nucleotides are TGTGCCAGCAGTATCCATACAGGGGGCGACGCAGATACGCAGTATTTT.

V and J are TRBV27 and TRBJ2-7; D possibly corresponds to TRBD2 (6 bases). Trimming shortened V by 3 bases and J by 0 bases, and 15 bases separated the two germline ends. Germline CDR1 is MNHEY and CDR2 is SMNVEV (reference sequence). This CDR3 comprises 16 residues. CDR3 region: CASSFGGADLSYEQYF. CDR3 nucleotide sequence: TGTGCCAGCAGTTTTGGAGGGGCGGACCTCTCCTACGAGCAGTACTTC.